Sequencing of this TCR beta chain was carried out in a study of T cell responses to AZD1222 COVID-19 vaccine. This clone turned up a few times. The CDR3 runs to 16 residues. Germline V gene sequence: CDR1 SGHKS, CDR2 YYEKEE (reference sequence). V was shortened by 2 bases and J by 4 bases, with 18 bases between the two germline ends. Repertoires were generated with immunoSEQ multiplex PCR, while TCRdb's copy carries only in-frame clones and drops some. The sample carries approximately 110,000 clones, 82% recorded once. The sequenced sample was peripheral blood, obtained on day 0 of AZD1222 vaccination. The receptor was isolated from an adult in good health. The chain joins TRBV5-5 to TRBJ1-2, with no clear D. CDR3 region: CASSFGFRNSFYGYTF. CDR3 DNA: TGTGCCAGCAGCTTCGGATTTAGGAACAGCTTCTATGGCTACACCTTC. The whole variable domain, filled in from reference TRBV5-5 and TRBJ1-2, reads DAGVTQSPTHLIKTRGQQVTLRCSPISGHKSVSWYQQVLGQGPQFIFQYYEKEERGRGNFPDRFSARQFPNYSSELNVNALLLGDSALYLCASSFGFRNSFYGYTFGSGTRLTVV.